The rows below give T cell receptor beta chains drawn from one sample of a study of blood T cells in healthy people across ages. TCRdb recomputed calls from the 5' RACE reads with MiXCR, one row per CDR3 protein. The sample lists roughly 1,000,000 distinct CDR3 sequences; approximately 25% were seen once. This sample also belongs to another study, concerning T cells of mothers and their children.

Sequenced sample: blood. The receptor source for this set is a girl aged 2 to 9 in good health. The CDR3 runs from the conserved cysteine through the conserved F or W. D genes are given only for firm matches. Part of the rows lack a size; the others show once, few, many or a class for expanded clones.

clone_size d_call j_call v_call cdr3_aa cdr3_nt
- - TRBJ2-5 TRBV11-3 CASADTTQETQYF TGTGCCAGCGCGGACACAACTCAAGAGACCCAGTACTTC
- TRBD2 TRBJ2-3 TRBV12-3/TRBV12-4 CASRPLAGADTQYF TGTGCCAGCAGGCCACTAGCGGGAGCAGATACGCAGTATTTT
- TRBD2 TRBJ2-5 TRBV10-3 CAITRTSGEGETQYF TGTGCCATCACCAGGACTAGCGGGGAGGGGGAGACCCAGTACTTC
many - TRBJ1-2 TRBV29-1 CSVPFNYGYTF TGCAGCGTCCCCTTTAACTATGGCTACACCTTC
- - TRBJ2-1 TRBV7-2 CASSLTGPGAYNEQFF TGTGCCAGCAGCTTAACGGGTCCTGGGGCCTACAATGAGCAGTTCTTC
- - TRBJ2-1 TRBV5-1 CASSWDGGYNEQFF TGCGCCAGCAGCTGGGACGGAGGTTACAATGAGCAGTTCTTC
- - TRBJ1-1 TRBV7-9 CASSLINAEAFF TGTGCCAGCAGCTTAATTAACGCTGAAGCTTTCTTT
- - TRBJ1-5 TRBV5-1 CASSLVPGRVDQPQHF TGCGCCAGCAGCTTGGTTCCAGGGAGGGTGGATCAGCCCCAGCATTTT
few TRBD2 TRBJ2-7 TRBV7-2 CASSSGTSGRREKNEQYF TGTGCCAGCAGCTCAGGAACTAGCGGGAGACGGGAGAAGAACGAGCAGTACTTC
- - TRBJ1-6 TRBV6-1 CASSEGLRTPLHF TGTGCCAGCAGTGAAGGGTTGAGGACACCCCTCCACTTT
- - TRBJ2-7 TRBV24-1 CATSDTRTPYEQYF TGTGCCACCAGTGATACGAGGACGCCCTACGAGCAGTACTTC
- TRBD1 TRBJ2-2 TRBV20-1 CSALTGTGKTGELFF TGCAGTGCCTTGACCGGGACAGGGAAAACCGGGGAGCTGTTTTTT
few TRBD1 TRBJ2-7 TRBV28 CASSSDRVLYEQYF TGTGCCAGCAGTTCGGACAGGGTACTCTACGAGCAGTACTTC
- TRBD2 TRBJ2-7 TRBV5-6 CASSLAGRNYEQYF TGTGCCAGCAGCTTGGCCGGGAGGAACTACGAGCAGTACTTC
- TRBD1 TRBJ1-2 TRBV6-1 CASSEAGDRVGGYTF TGTGCCAGCAGTGAAGCGGGCGACAGGGTGGGCGGCTACACCTTC
- TRBD2 TRBJ2-5 TRBV5-6 CASSLMLAGGETQYF TGTGCCAGCAGCTTGATGTTGGCGGGAGGGGAGACCCAGTACTTC
- TRBD2 TRBJ2-1 TRBV13 CASSLRREGNEQFF TGTGCCAGCAGCTTAAGGCGGGAGGGTAATGAGCAGTTCTTC
- - TRBJ1-1 TRBV13 CASSLGGEPEAFF TGTGCCAGCAGCTTAGGCGGGGAGCCTGAAGCTTTCTTT
- - TRBJ1-4 TRBV14 CASSPTPGRFKLFF TGTGCCAGCAGCCCCACCCCCGGCAGGTTTAAACTGTTTTTT
few - TRBJ2-7 TRBV29-1 CSVEATDYEQYF TGCAGCGTTGAAGCGACAGATTACGAGCAGTACTTC
- - TRBJ2-2 TRBV6-1 CASRGITGELFF TGTGCCAGCAGGGGGATCACCGGGGAGCTGTTTTTT
- - TRBJ2-6 TRBV27 CASSPYGANVLTF TGTGCCAGCAGTCCGTATGGGGCCAACGTCCTGACTTTC
- TRBD2 TRBJ2-1 TRBV20-1 CSARLPGGSGHNEQFF TGCAGTGCTAGGTTGCCCGGCGGGAGCGGCCACAATGAGCAGTTCTTC
few - TRBJ2-7 TRBV7-2 CASSPGSREQYF TGTGCCAGCAGCCCCGGTTCGAGGGAGCAGTACTTC
- - TRBJ2-3 TRBV7-8 CASSLHPQGGSGTDTQYF TGTGCCAGCAGCTTACATCCCCAGGGGGGGAGCGGCACAGATACGCAGTATTTT
- TRBD2 TRBJ2-1 TRBV4-2 CASSQGLADYNEQFF TGTGCCAGCAGCCAGGGGCTAGCGGACTACAATGAGCAGTTCTTC
- - TRBJ2-6 TRBV24-1 CATSDSYSGANVLTF TGTGCCACCAGTGATTCGTACTCTGGGGCCAACGTCCTGACTTTC
few TRBD1 TRBJ1-5 TRBV28 CASSPGQGVGQPQHF TGTGCCAGCAGCCCCGGACAGGGTGTAGGTCAGCCCCAGCATTTT
- - TRBJ1-4 TRBV12-3/TRBV12-4 CASSSQPTHEKLFF TGTGCCAGCAGTTCCCAGCCAACCCATGAAAAACTGTTTTTT
once TRBD2 TRBJ2-1 TRBV5-8 CASSPDFSGKSYNEQFF TGTGCCAGCAGCCCCGATTTTAGCGGGAAGAGTTACAATGAGCAGTTCTTC
few TRBD1 TRBJ2-5 TRBV12-5 CASGLGDRSLETQYF TGTGCTAGTGGTTTGGGGGACAGGTCTCTCGAGACCCAGTACTTC
few TRBD2 TRBJ2-1 TRBV29-1 CSVPGGSYNEQFF TGCAGCGTTCCGGGGGGCTCCTACAATGAGCAGTTCTTC
few - TRBJ2-5 TRBV3-1 CASSQEGAARETQYF TGTGCCAGCAGCCAAGAGGGGGCGGCAAGGGAGACCCAGTACTTC
- - TRBJ2-1 TRBV6-2/TRBV6-3 CASSSSASPYEQFF TGTGCCAGCAGCTCTTCCGCTTCCCCGTATGAGCAGTTCTTC
once TRBD1 TRBJ1-2 TRBV20-1 CSARTPGQGPYGYTF TGCAGTGCTAGAACACCGGGACAGGGACCCTATGGCTACACCTTC
- TRBD1 TRBJ1-5 TRBV6-2/TRBV6-3 CASSPGTANHQPQHF TGTGCCAGCAGTCCCGGGACAGCGAACCATCAGCCCCAGCATTTT
many - TRBJ2-7 TRBV29-1 CSVAVWSGEQYF TGCAGCGTTGCCGTCTGGTCAGGGGAGCAGTACTTC
- TRBD2 TRBJ2-1 TRBV7-9 CASSHSGGAGEQFF TGTGCCAGCAGCCACAGCGGGGGGGCCGGTGAGCAGTTCTTC
- - TRBJ2-1 TRBV20-1 CSARDGGPVNEQFF TGCAGTGCTAGAGATGGGGGACCCGTAAATGAGCAGTTCTTC
- TRBD2 TRBJ2-1 TRBV20-1 CSASEVSGRFYNEQFF TGCAGTGCTAGTGAAGTAAGCGGGAGGTTCTACAATGAGCAGTTCTTC
few - TRBJ1-1 TRBV7-3 CASSLKGRGTEAFF TGTGCCAGCAGCTTAAAAGGGCGGGGCACTGAAGCTTTCTTT
few - TRBJ2-5 TRBV7-9 CASSLRPNRVLWETQYF TGTGCCAGCAGCTTACGACCCAACCGAGTCCTCTGGGAGACCCAGTACTTC
few - TRBJ2-6 TRBV10-3 CAISELFGSGANVLTF TGTGCCATCAGTGAGCTCTTCGGCTCTGGGGCCAACGTCCTGACTTTC
- TRBD1 TRBJ2-1 TRBV20-1 CSAGGQGHNEQFF TGCAGTGCTGGAGGACAGGGCCACAATGAGCAGTTCTTC
- - TRBJ1-3 TRBV25-1 CASSATWWSTIYF TGTGCCAGCAGTGCTACGTGGTGGAGCACCATATATTTT
few TRBD1 TRBJ2-1 TRBV27 CAAGGPLYNEQFF TGTGCCGCAGGGGGCCCGCTGTACAATGAGCAGTTCTTC
few TRBD1 TRBJ2-1 TRBV7-2 CASSYWTGADNEQFF TGTGCCAGCAGCTACTGGACAGGGGCCGACAATGAGCAGTTCTTC
- - TRBJ1-1 TRBV7-9 CASSGRRDTEAFF TGTGCCAGCAGCGGGCGGCGGGACACTGAAGCTTTCTTT
- TRBD1 TRBJ1-6 TRBV20-1 CSARKTGEDSPLHF TGCAGTGCTAGGAAGACAGGGGAAGATTCACCCCTCCACTTT
few - TRBJ2-6 TRBV12-3/TRBV12-4 CAISGGSRDSGANVLTF TGTGCCATCTCAGGAGGATCTAGGGACTCTGGGGCCAACGTCCTGACTTTC
- TRBD2 TRBJ2-7 TRBV12-3/TRBV12-4 CASSRTPLAANEQYF TGTGCCAGCAGTCGGACCCCACTAGCGGCCAACGAGCAGTACTTC
- - TRBJ1-6 TRBV6-1 CTSSGFQDYNSPLHF TGTACCAGCAGCGGATTCCAGGATTATAATTCACCCCTCCACTTT
many - TRBJ1-5 TRBV27 CASSLGFGQPQHF TGTGCCAGCAGTTTAGGGTTCGGGCAGCCCCAGCATTTT
few TRBD2 TRBJ2-3 TRBV28 CATEETSVDTQYF TGTGCCACCGAGGAGACTAGCGTGGATACGCAGTATTTT
once - TRBJ1-6 TRBV28 CASSLTNLGSPLHF TGTGCCAGCAGTCTTACAAACCTGGGTTCACCCCTCCACTTT